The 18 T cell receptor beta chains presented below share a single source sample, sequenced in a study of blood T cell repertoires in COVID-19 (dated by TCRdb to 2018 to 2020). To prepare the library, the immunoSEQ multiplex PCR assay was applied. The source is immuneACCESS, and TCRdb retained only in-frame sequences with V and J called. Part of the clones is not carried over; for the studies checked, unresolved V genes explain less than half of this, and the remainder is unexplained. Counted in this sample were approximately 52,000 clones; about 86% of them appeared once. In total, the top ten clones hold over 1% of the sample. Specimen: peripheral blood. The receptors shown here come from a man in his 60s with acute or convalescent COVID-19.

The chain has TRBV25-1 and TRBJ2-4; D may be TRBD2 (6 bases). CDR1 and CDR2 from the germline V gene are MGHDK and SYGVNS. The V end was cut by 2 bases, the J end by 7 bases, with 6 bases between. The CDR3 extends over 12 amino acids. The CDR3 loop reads CASSEGRNIQYF. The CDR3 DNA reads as TGTGCCAGCAGTGAAGGGAGGAACATTCAGTACTTC.

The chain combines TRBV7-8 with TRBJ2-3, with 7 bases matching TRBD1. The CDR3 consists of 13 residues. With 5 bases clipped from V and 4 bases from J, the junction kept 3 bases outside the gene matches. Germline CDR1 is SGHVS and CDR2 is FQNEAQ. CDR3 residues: CASSPGTADTQYF. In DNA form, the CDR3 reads TGTGCCAGCAGCCCTGGGACAGCAGATACGCAGTATTTT.

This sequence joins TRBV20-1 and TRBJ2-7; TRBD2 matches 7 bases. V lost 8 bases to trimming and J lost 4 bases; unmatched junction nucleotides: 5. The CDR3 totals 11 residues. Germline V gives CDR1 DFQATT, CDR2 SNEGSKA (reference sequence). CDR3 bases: TGCAGTCTCCCAGCGGGGTACGAGCAGTACTTC. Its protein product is CSLPAGYEQYF.

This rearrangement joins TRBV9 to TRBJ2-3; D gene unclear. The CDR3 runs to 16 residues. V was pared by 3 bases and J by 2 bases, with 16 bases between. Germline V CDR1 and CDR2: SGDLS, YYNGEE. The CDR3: CASSARTTGFTDTQYF. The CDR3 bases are TGTGCCAGCAGCGCGCGCACCACCGGGTTCACAGATACGCAGTATTTT.

The CDR3 loop reads CASSKDRASGNTIYF. Here the CDR3 DNA reads TGCGCCAGCAGTAAGGACAGGGCCAGTGGAAACACCATATATTTT. The genes are TRBV5-1 and TRBJ1-3; 8 bases agree with TRBD1. Trimming took 5 bases from V and 3 from J; bases not matched to a gene: 7. The germline V gene encodes CDR1 SGHRS and CDR2 YFSETQ. The CDR3 has 15 residues.

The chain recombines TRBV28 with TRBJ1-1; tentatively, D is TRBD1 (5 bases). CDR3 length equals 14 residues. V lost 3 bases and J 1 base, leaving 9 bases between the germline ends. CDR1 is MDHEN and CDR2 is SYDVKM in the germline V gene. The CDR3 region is CASSFIGGNTEAFF. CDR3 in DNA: TGTGCCAGCAGTTTTATCGGGGGGAACACTGAAGCTTTCTTT.

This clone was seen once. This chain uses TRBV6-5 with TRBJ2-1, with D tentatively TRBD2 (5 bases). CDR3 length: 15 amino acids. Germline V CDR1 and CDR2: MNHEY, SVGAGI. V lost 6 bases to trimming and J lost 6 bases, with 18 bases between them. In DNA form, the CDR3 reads TGTGCCAGCAGAAGCGCCGGTTTGGACTCCAATGAGCAGTTCTTC. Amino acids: CASRSAGLDSNEQFF.

The CDR3 DNA follows: TGCAGCGTTGAATCAGGGGGCGGCTATGGCTACACCTTC. Translated, it gives CSVESGGGYGYTF. The chain couples TRBV29-1 to TRBJ1-2; 8 nucleotides agree with TRBD1. CDR3 length: 13 residues. Germline V gene sequence: CDR1 SQVTM, CDR2 ANQGSEA. J lost 4 bases, V lost 2 bases, and 3 bases had no gene match.

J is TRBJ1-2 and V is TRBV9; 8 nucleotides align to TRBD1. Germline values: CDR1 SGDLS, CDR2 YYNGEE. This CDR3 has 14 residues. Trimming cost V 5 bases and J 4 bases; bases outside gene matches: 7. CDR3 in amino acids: CASSGQGGSYGYTF. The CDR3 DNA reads TGTGCCAGCAGTGGACAGGGAGGGTCCTATGGCTACACCTTC.

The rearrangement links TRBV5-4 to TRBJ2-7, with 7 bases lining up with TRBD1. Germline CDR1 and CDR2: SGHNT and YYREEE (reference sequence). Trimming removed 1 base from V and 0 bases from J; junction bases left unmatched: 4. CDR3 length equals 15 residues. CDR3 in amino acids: CASSLRGPSSYEQYF. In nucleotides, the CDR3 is TGTGCCAGCAGCTTGAGGGGGCCGAGCTCCTACGAGCAGTACTTC.

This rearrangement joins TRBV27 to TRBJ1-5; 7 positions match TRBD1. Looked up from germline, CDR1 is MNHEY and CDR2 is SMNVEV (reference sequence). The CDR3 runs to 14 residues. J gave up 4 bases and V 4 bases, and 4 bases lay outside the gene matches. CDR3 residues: CASSYNRGNQPQHF. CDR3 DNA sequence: TGTGCCAGCAGTTATAACAGGGGAAATCAGCCCCAGCATTTT.

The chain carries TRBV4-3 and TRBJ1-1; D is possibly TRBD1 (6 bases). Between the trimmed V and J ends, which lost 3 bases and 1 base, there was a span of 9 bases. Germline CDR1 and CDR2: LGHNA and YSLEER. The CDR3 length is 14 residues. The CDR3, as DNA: TGCGCCAGCAGCCACCTACAGGGGAACACTGAAGCTTTCTTT. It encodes CASSHLQGNTEAFF.

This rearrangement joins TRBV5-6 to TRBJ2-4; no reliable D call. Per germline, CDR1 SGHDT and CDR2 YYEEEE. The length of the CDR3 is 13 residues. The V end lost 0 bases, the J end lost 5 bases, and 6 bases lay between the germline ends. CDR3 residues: CASSLVSENIQYF. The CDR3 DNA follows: TGTGCCAGCAGCTTGGTCTCTGAAAACATTCAGTACTTC.

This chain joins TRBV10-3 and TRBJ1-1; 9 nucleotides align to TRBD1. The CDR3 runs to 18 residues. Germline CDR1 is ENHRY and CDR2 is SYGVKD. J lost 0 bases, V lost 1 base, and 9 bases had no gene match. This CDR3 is CAISELGTGTGLNTEAFF. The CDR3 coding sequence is TGTGCCATCAGTGAGTTAGGAACCGGGACAGGGCTGAACACTGAAGCTTTCTTT.

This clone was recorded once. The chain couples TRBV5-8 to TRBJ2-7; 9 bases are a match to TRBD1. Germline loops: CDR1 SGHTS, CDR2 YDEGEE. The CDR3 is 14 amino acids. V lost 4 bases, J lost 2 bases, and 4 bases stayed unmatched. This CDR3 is CASSHRDRAYEQYF. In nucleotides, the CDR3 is TGTGCCAGCAGCCACCGGGACAGGGCCTACGAGCAGTACTTC.

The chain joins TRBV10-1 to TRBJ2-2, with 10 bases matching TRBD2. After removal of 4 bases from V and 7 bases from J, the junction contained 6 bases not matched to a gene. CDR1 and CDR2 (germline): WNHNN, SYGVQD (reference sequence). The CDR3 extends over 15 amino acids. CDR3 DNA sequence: TGCGCCAGCAGTGTGCTAGCGGGAGACCTCGGGGAGCTGTTTTTT. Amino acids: CASSVLAGDLGELFF.

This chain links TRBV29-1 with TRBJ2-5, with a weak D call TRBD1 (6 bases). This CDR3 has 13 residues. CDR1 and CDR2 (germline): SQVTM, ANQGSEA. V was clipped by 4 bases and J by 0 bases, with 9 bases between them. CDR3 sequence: CSVAQGYQETQYF. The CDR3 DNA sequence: TGCAGCGTTGCCCAGGGGTACCAAGAGACCCAGTACTTC.

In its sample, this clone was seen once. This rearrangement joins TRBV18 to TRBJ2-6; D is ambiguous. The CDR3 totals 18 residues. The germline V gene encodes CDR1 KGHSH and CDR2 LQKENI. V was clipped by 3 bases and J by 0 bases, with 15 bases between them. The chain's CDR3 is CASSPRTPTVSGANVLTF. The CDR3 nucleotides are TGTGCCAGCTCACCCCGTACACCAACCGTCTCTGGGGCCAACGTCCTGACTTTC.